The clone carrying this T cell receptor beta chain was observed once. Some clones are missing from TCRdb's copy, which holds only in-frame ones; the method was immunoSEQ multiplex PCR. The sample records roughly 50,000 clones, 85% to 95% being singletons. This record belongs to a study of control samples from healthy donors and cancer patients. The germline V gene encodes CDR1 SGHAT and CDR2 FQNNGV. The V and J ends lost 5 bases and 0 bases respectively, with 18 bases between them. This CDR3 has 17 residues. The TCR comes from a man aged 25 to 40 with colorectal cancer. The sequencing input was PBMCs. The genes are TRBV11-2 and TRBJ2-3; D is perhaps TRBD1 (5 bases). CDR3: CASSPSIYRSSTDTQYF. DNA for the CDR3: TGTGCCAGCAGCCCTTCCATTTACAGGAGTAGCACAGATACGCAGTATTTT.